The rows below give T cell receptor beta chains drawn from one sample of a study of T-cell reconstitution after alpha-beta-depleted transplantation in children. A single record per CDR3 protein comes from TCRdb applying MiXCR to the PCR reads. In the table there are a few hundred thousand distinct CDR3 sequences, less than 9.5% of which are singletons. Material: peripheral blood, obtained 360 days after TCRalphabeta/CD19-depleted stem cell transplant. The source of these receptors is a female patient under 10 years old who had a stem cell transplant for Fanconi anemia, so the T cells may come from the graft donor. Each CDR3 is given with its conserved first and last residue. A D gene is named only where the DNA matches it firmly. Size values are once, few and many counts, or a class for expanded clones, and some rows have none.

CDR3nt | CDR3aa | v_gene | abundance | d_gene | j_gene
TGCGCCAGCAGCTTTTGGGGCGGGAGCACAGATACGCAGTATTTT | CASSFWGGSTDTQYF | TRBV5-1 | few | . | TRBJ2-3
TGTGCCACCAGCAGCCCAGGGAGAGGGGGAAACACCATATATTTT | CATSSPGRGGNTIYF | TRBV15 | few | . | TRBJ1-3
TGCGCCAGCAGCCAAGATTCGCAGTCCGCGCAGTTCTTC | CASSQDSQSAQFF | TRBV4-3 | many | . | TRBJ2-1
TGCGCCAGTCAAAGCAGTGCCACCGGGGAGCTGTTTTTT | CASQSSATGELFF | TRBV5-1 | few | . | TRBJ2-2
TGCAGTGCTAGATGGAGGGGAGAGACCCAGTACTTC | CSARWRGETQYF | TRBV20-1 | many | . | TRBJ2-5
TGTGCCAGCAGCTTTTCGGCTAACTATGGCTACACCTTC | CASSFSANYGYTF | TRBV7-8 | few | . | TRBJ1-2
TGTGCCAGCAGCTTGGTCCCCAACAGGCGTGCTAGCACAGATACGCAGTATTTT | CASSLVPNRRASTDTQYF | TRBV5-5 | many | . | TRBJ2-3
TGTGCCAGCAGTGGTTGGCCATTCGTGGACAGGGGGACCGAGCAGTACTTC | CASSGWPFVDRGTEQYF | TRBV2 | . | TRBD1 | TRBJ2-7
TGCAGTGCTAGAGGGGACAGGGGTGGGAATCAGCCCCAGCATTTT | CSARGDRGGNQPQHF | TRBV20-1 | . | TRBD1 | TRBJ1-5
TGTGCCAGCACCGGGGTCAATGAGCAGTTCTTC | CASTGVNEQFF | TRBV12-3/TRBV12-4 | many | . | TRBJ2-1
TGTGCCAGCACCAGCCCCGGACTAGGTTATGGGCAGTACTTC | CASTSPGLGYGQYF | TRBV6-1 | many | TRBD2 | TRBJ2-7
TGTGCCAGCAGTAAGCAGGGTGACGGTTCACCCCTCCACTTT | CASSKQGDGSPLHF | TRBV7-9 | . | . | TRBJ1-6
TGTGCCAGCAGCCCCCCGCGGGGCCGGGAGCTGTTTTTT | CASSPPRGRELFF | TRBV3-1 | . | . | TRBJ2-2
TGCGCCAGCAGCCAAGTCGGTGCCAGGCGCACTGAAGCTTTCTTT | CASSQVGARRTEAFF | TRBV4-1 | . | . | TRBJ1-1
TGCGCCAGCAGCTTGCAGGCCCCTACGCAGTATTTT | CASSLQAPTQYF | TRBV5-1 | . | . | TRBJ2-3
TGTGCCAGCAGCTTAGGCGCAGGGAGTGAAGTCCTGACTTTC | CASSLGAGSEVLTF | TRBV11-2 | few | . | TRBJ2-6
TGCAGCGCTCGACAGGATCCCTACGAGCAGTACTTC | CSARQDPYEQYF | TRBV29-1 | many | . | TRBJ2-7
TGTGCCAGCAGTTTTCAGGGAACCTTAAACTATGGCTACACCTTC | CASSFQGTLNYGYTF | TRBV28 | few | . | TRBJ1-2
TGCAGTGCTAGAGTGACGCACAATGAGCAGTTCTTC | CSARVTHNEQFF | TRBV20-1 | few | . | TRBJ2-1
TGTGCCAGCAGCTCCCTAGACAGGGGGGGTTCACCCCTCCACTTT | CASSSLDRGGSPLHF | TRBV5-6 | few | TRBD1 | TRBJ1-6
TGTGCCAGCAGCTTGTACGGCGGGGGTTCTTCCGAGCAGTACTTC | CASSLYGGGSSEQYF | TRBV5-8 | . | TRBD2 | TRBJ2-7
TGCAGCGCTACCAGCGGGGGGGCTCCAGGGACAGATACGCAGTATTTT | CSATSGGAPGTDTQYF | TRBV29-1 | many | TRBD2 | TRBJ2-3
TGTGCCATCAGTGAATCCGCTAGGGGAGAGACCCAGTACTTC | CAISESARGETQYF | TRBV10-3 | many | . | TRBJ2-5
TGTGCCCTTGGACCGGGACAGGGGGCGAGCAATCAGCCCCAGCATTTT | CALGPGQGASNQPQHF | TRBV15 | few | TRBD1 | TRBJ1-5